The 26 T cell receptor beta chains presented below share a single source sample, sequenced in a study of Ad26.COV2.S vaccination and SARS-CoV-2 variants. TCRdb keeps only in-frame clones here, not all; method: immunoSEQ multiplex PCR. The sample consists of tens of thousands of clones, 65% to 90% of them appearing once. Sample: peripheral blood, taken after recovery from COVID-19. Source of these receptors: a human donor who had recovered from COVID-19.

The sample holds one count of this clone. J is TRBJ2-7 and V is TRBV28; D is perhaps TRBD1 or TRBD2 (5 bases each). Trimming pared 2 bases from V and 1 base from J, leaving 12 bases between. Germline V gene data show CDR1 as MDHEN and CDR2 as SYDVKM. CDR3 length: 15 amino acids. CDR3 sequence reads: CASSLKGGGSYEQYF. For the CDR3, the DNA is TGTGCCAGCAGTTTAAAGGGTGGGGGTTCCTACGAGCAGTACTTC.

This chain links TRBV24-1 with TRBJ2-3, with 7 bases identical to TRBD1. V trimming: 1 base; J trimming: 5 bases; junction bases outside the gene matches: 2. CDR3 size: 14 residues. Germline V gives CDR1 KGHDR, CDR2 SFDVKD. DNA of the CDR3: TGTGCCACCAGTGATTTCAGGGGGAAAGATACGCAGTATTTT. Its protein product is CATSDFRGKDTQYF.

The CDR3 loop is CASSSHFTGLRQPQHF. CDR3 nucleotide sequence: TGTGCCAGCAGCTCGCACTTTACAGGGTTAAGGCAGCCCCAGCATTTT. The chain joins TRBV5-5 to TRBJ1-5; TRBD1 is a possible D gene (6 bases). CDR1 SGHKS and CDR2 YYEKEE come from the germline V gene (reference sequence). This CDR3 has 16 residues. V gave up 3 bases and J gave up 7 bases, with 20 bases separating them.

The chain has TRBV6-6 and TRBJ1-4; the match to TRBD1 covers 8 bases. Germline assignment: CDR1 MNHNY and CDR2 SVGAGI (reference sequence). This CDR3 is 15 amino acids long. V trimming: 4 bases; J trimming: 7 bases; junction bases outside the gene matches: 8. CDR3 in DNA: TGTGCCAGCAGTTCCGGACAGGGACTGAGTGAAAAACTGTTTTTT. Translating gives CASSSGQGLSEKLFF.

The chain combines TRBV18 with TRBJ2-3, with D possibly TRBD2 on 6 matching bases. Germline V gene lookup returns CDR1 KGHSH and CDR2 LQKENI. The CDR3 length is 14 residues. Trimming took 3 bases from V and 6 from J, leaving 13 bases between them. In DNA, the CDR3 is TGTGCCAGCTCACCCTACGGGGGTGGGGATACGCAGTATTTT. Its protein product is CASSPYGGGDTQYF.

V gene TRBV2 combines with J gene TRBJ2-7; the match to TRBD2 covers 8 bases. The V gene end was trimmed by 3 bases and the J gene end by 4 bases; junction bases not matched to a gene: 2. The CDR3 totals 13 residues. Germline values: CDR1 SNHLY, CDR2 FYNNEI. The CDR3 bases are TGTGCCAGCAGTGACCGGGAGGGTTACGAGCAGTACTTC. Protein product: CASSDREGYEQYF.

This clone was counted once. V is TRBV5-1 and J is TRBJ2-5; 11 nucleotides line up with TRBD2. The CDR3 is made up of 15 amino acids. V shed 3 bases, J shed 2 bases, and the junction held 3 bases outside the gene matches. Germline assignment: CDR1 SGHRS and CDR2 YFSETQ. The CDR3 loop is CASSSRLAGQETQYF. In DNA, the CDR3 is TGCGCCAGCAGCTCGAGACTAGCGGGGCAAGAGACCCAGTACTTC.

The V and J genes are TRBV14 and TRBJ1-2, with 10 positions matching TRBD1. Per germline, CDR1 SGHDN and CDR2 FVKESK. The CDR3 consists of 18 residues. Losses at the gene ends were 1 base for V and 0 bases for J; bases not matched to a gene: 8. Here the CDR3 DNA reads TGTGCCAGCAGCCAAGGCCCGGGACAGGGGCTTTCTAACTATGGCTACACCTTC. It encodes CASSQGPGQGLSNYGYTF.

This sequence joins TRBV9 and TRBJ2-3, with D perhaps TRBD1 (5 bases). Germline-derived CDR1 and CDR2 are SGDLS and YYNGEE. CDR3 length equals 17 residues. Trimming pared 0 bases from V and 6 bases from J, leaving 20 bases between. The CDR3 protein is CASSVVDGVRVGDTQYF. The CDR3 nucleotides read TGTGCCAGCAGCGTAGTGGATGGGGTCAGGGTTGGCGATACGCAGTATTTT.

The chain has TRBV6-1 and TRBJ1-2, with D unresolved. The germline gives CDR1 MNHNS, CDR2 SASEGT. This CDR3 is built from 14 residues. The V end was cut by 2 bases, the J end by 5 bases, with 12 bases between. Written as DNA, the CDR3 is TGTGCCAGCAGTGAAAGGCCAGCTTCGTATGGCTACACCTTC. Its protein is CASSERPASYGYTF.

J is TRBJ2-3 and V is TRBV10-3; 7 bases are a match to TRBD1. Germline CDR1 reads ENHRY; CDR2 reads SYGVKD. The CDR3 is 14 residues long. Trimming cost V 11 bases and J 5 bases; bases outside gene matches: 13. The chain's CDR3 is CASSGTVVGDTQYF. In DNA form, the CDR3 reads TGTGCCTCTTCCGGGACAGTCGTCGGAGATACGCAGTATTTT.

The chain employs TRBV2 and TRBJ2-1; D possibly corresponds to TRBD1 (6 bases). V was pared by 10 bases and J by 6 bases, with 22 bases between. CDR1 SNHLY and CDR2 FYNNEI come from the germline V gene. The CDR3 is 15 amino acids. In DNA form, the CDR3 reads TGTGCCACACGGGCCGGGGCACCCAGGGGCAATGAGCAGTTCTTC. Encoded protein: CATRAGAPRGNEQFF.

This rearrangement joins TRBV12-3 or TRBV12-4 to TRBJ1-2; TRBD1 agrees at 8 bases. This CDR3 has 13 residues. V shed 2 bases, J shed 4 bases, and the junction held 0 bases outside the gene matches. The chain's CDR3 is CASSLTGGYGYTF. In DNA form, the CDR3 reads TGTGCCAGCAGTTTAACAGGGGGCTATGGCTACACCTTC.

DNA of the CDR3: TGTGCCAGCACCGAGAGGGATAGCACAGATACGCAGTATTTT. Protein: CASTERDSTDTQYF. The rearrangement uses TRBV6-5 and TRBJ2-3, with D perhaps TRBD2 (5 bases). The germline V and J ends were trimmed by 7 bases and 0 bases, with 11 bases remaining between them. CDR1 is MNHEY, CDR2 SVGAGI, per germline. The CDR3 has 14 residues.

This sequence joins TRBV24-1 and TRBJ1-2; unclear D gene. The CDR3 is 12 amino acids. V was cut by 5 bases and J by 7 bases, with 10 bases left in between. The germline V gene encodes CDR1 KGHDR and CDR2 SFDVKD. CDR3 protein: CATSAPQVGYTF. The CDR3 DNA reads as TGTGCCACCAGTGCCCCCCAGGTTGGCTACACCTTC.

This chain connects TRBV12-3 or TRBV12-4 to TRBJ2-5; D tentatively fits TRBD1 or TRBD2 (5 bases each). The CDR3 totals 13 residues. Between the trimmed V and J ends, which lost 6 bases and 7 bases, there was a span of 15 bases. The CDR3 nucleotides are TGTGCCAGCAGCCGCGAGGGGTCGAGGACCCAGTACTTC. This translates into CASSREGSRTQYF.

This chain uses TRBV5-1 with TRBJ1-1; D remains unclear. V gave up 1 base and J gave up 5 bases, with 15 bases separating them. The CDR3 consists of 15 residues. Germline loops: CDR1 SGHRS, CDR2 YFSETQ. The DNA of the CDR3 is TGCGCCAGCAGCTTGCTGGGTTCGGACGGGACTGAAGCTTTCTTT. Amino acid sequence: CASSLLGSDGTEAFF.

This clone was seen at least ten times. The V gene is TRBV11-3, the J gene TRBJ2-5, with D hard to call. V dropped 2 bases and J dropped 2 bases, with 18 bases sitting between them. Germline V lookup: CDR1 SGHNT, CDR2 YENEEA. The CDR3 contains 17 residues. The CDR3 DNA sequence: TGTGCCAGCAGCTTATTAAAGCCGTCACGGTTTCAAGAGACCCAGTACTTC. Amino acid sequence: CASSLLKPSRFQETQYF.

The V call is TRBV4-1, the J call TRBJ1-1; D may be TRBD1 (6 bases). In germline, CDR1 is MGHRA, CDR2 YSYEKL. The V gene lost 2 bases and the J gene lost 3 bases, with 10 bases spanning the gap. This CDR3 region has 14 residues. In DNA form, the CDR3 reads TGCGCCAGCAGCCAACTACAGGGAGACACTGAAGCTTTCTTT. Residues: CASSQLQGDTEAFF.

The V and J genes are TRBV5-1 and TRBJ1-3; no reliable D call. The ends were cut back, 7 bases at V and 1 base at J, with 9 bases in the middle. The CDR3 covers 13 residues. CDR1 SGHRS and CDR2 YFSETQ come from the germline V gene. The DNA for the CDR3 is TGCGCCAGCTATACAGATTCTGGAAACACCATATATTTT. It specifies CASYTDSGNTIYF.

V and J are TRBV4-2 and TRBJ2-1, with a possible D match to TRBD2 (6 bases). The CDR3 sequence is 14 residues long. Trimming left V 0 bases short and J 15 bases short, with 18 bases between. Germline V CDR1 and CDR2: LGHNA, YNFKEQ. CDR3 sequence (DNA): TGTGCCAGCAGCCAAGAGGAGGGTGATAGGGTGCGGTTCTTC. Translated: CASSQEEGDRVRFF.

This clone was seen a few times. The chain joins TRBV2 to TRBJ2-5; possible D gene TRBD2, 6 bases. This CDR3 is built from 13 residues. Germline V CDR1 and CDR2: SNHLY, FYNNEI. The V and J ends lost 6 bases and 3 bases respectively, with 11 bases between them. CDR3 nucleotide sequence: TGTGCCAGCAGATGGGACTTGAAAGAGACCCAGTACTTC. This gives the protein CASRWDLKETQYF.

The chain links TRBV3-1 (or the pseudogene TRBV3-2) to TRBJ2-3; TRBD1 matches at 9 bases. The CDR3 spans 15 residues. The germline CDR1 and CDR2 sequences are LGHDT and YNNKEL (reference sequence). V shed 5 bases, J shed 0 bases, and the junction held 3 bases outside the gene matches. The CDR3 here is CASSDRGSSTDTQYF. The CDR3 DNA reads TGTGCCAGCAGCGACAGGGGGTCTAGCACAGATACGCAGTATTTT.

This rearrangement joins TRBV12-5 to TRBJ2-6; D is unclear. This CDR3 comprises 15 residues. V was cut by 0 bases and J by 3 bases, with 6 bases left in between. Germline values: CDR1 LGHNT, CDR2 FRNRAP. CDR3 nucleotides: TGTGCTAGTGGTTTGGTAGAGGATGGGGCCAACGTCCTGACTTTC. It specifies CASGLVEDGANVLTF.

This chain uses TRBV7-9 with TRBJ1-2; D is ambiguous. The CDR3 contains 16 residues. From germline, CDR1 is SEHNR and CDR2 FQNEAQ (reference sequence). V was trimmed by 5 bases and J by 0 bases, leaving 16 bases between them. CDR3 in amino acids: CASSPRGRPANYGYTF. The CDR3 DNA reads as TGTGCCAGCAGCCCGCGAGGCCGCCCAGCTAACTATGGCTACACCTTC.

DNA for the CDR3: TGCAGCGTTTCCCCAGGGAGTGGGGATACGCAGTATTTT. Amino acid sequence: CSVSPGSGDTQYF. This sequence joins TRBV29-1 and TRBJ2-3; possibly TRBD1 or TRBD2 for D (5 bases each). This CDR3 is built from 13 residues. With 5 bases removed from V and 6 bases from J, the gap between germline ends came to 15 bases. CDR1 is SQVTM, CDR2 ANQGSEA, per germline.